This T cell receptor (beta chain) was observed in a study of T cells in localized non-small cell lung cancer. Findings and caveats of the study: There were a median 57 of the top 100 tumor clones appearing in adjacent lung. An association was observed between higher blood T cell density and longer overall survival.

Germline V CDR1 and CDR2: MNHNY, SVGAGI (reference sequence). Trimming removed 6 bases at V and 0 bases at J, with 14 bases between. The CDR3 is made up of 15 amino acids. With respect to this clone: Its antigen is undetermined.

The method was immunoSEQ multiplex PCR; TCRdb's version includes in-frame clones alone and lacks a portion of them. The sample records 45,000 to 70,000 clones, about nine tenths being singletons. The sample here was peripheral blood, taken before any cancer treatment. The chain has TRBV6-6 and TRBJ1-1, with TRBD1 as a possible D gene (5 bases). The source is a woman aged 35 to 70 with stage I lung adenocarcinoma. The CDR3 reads CASSRPTTVNTEAFF. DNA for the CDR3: TGTGCCAGCAGCCGTCCTACGACAGTGAACACTGAAGCTTTCTTT.